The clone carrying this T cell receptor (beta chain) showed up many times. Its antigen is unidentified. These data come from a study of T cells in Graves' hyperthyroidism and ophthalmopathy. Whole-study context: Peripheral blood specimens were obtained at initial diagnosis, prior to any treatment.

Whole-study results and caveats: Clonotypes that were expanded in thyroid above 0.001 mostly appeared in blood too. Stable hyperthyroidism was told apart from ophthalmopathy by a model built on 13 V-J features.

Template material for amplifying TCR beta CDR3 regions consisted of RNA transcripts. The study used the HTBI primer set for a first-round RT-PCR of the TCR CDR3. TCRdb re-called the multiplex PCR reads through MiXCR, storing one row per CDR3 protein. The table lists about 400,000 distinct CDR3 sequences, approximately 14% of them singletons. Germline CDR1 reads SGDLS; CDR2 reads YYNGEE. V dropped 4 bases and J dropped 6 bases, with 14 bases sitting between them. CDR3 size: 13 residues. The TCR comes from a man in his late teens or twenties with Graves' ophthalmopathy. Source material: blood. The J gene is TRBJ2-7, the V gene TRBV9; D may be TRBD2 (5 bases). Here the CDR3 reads CASSSTPEAEQYF. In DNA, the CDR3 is TGTGCCAGCAGCTCCACACCGGAGGCCGAGCAGTACTTC.